A selection of T cell receptor beta chains follows, all from one sample in a study of OX40 agonist ivuxolimab in advanced cancers. The method was immunoSEQ multiplex PCR; TCRdb's version includes in-frame clones alone and lacks a portion of them. The sample shows under 35,000 clones, about four fifths of them seen only once. The specimen was CD4+ or CD8+ T cells sorted from blood, collected in a trial of the OX40 agonist ivuxolimab. These receptors came from an adult with an advanced solid tumor such as melanoma, head and neck, liver or kidney cancer. The CDR3 runs from the conserved cysteine through the conserved F or W. A D gene is named only where the DNA matches it firmly. Size is omitted from some rows. Given values are once, few, many or a class for expanded clones.

TRBV7-3	TRBJ2-7	NA	NA	CASSLSSGNEQYF	TGTGCCAGCAGCTTATCGTCCGGGAACGAGCAGTACTTC
TRBV6-5	TRBJ1-6	NA	NA	CASSRSDPINSPLHF	TGTGCCAGCAGTAGGAGCGATCCCATTAATTCACCCCTCCACTTT
TRBV11-2	TRBJ1-3	NA	NA	CASSLLGSQNTIYF	TGTGCCAGCAGCTTGTTGGGCAGCCAAAACACCATATATTTT
TRBV30	TRBJ2-1	NA	NA	CAWSGTGYEQFF	TGTGCCTGGAGCGGTACGGGGTATGAGCAGTTCTTC
TRBV28	TRBJ1-2	TRBD1	NA	CASSPPQGSYGYTF	TGTGCCAGCAGTCCCCCACAGGGGAGCTATGGCTACACCTTC
TRBV18	TRBJ1-5	NA	NA	CASSPVGGGLSNQPQHF	TGTGCCAGCTCACCAGTGGGTGGCGGTCTTAGCAATCAGCCCCAGCATTTT
TRBV28	TRBJ1-3	TRBD1	NA	CASSYLTLQKTGRRYTIYF	TGTGCCAGCAGTTACCTCACTCTTCAAAAGACAGGGAGGCGGTACACCATATATTTT
TRBV7-9	TRBJ2-7	TRBD2	NA	CASSLDGTSGPEQYF	TGTGCCAGCAGCTTAGATGGAACTAGCGGTCCCGAGCAGTACTTC
TRBV30	TRBJ2-1	NA	NA	CAWRSPSRGSYNEQFF	TGTGCCTGGAGGTCCCCATCCAGGGGCTCCTACAATGAGCAGTTCTTC
TRBV2	TRBJ2-4	NA	NA	CASSEARIGGVIQYF	TGTGCCAGCAGTGAAGCGCGCATAGGGGGTGTTATTCAGTACTTC
TRBV27	TRBJ1-2	TRBD1	NA	CASSLDRAYGYTF	TGTGCCAGCAGTTTAGACAGGGCCTATGGCTACACCTTC
TRBV10-2	TRBJ2-2	TRBD2	once	CASRGLAGEESGELFF	TGCGCCAGCCGTGGACTAGCGGGAGAAGAGTCCGGGGAGCTGTTTTTT
TRBV9	TRBJ2-5	TRBD2	NA	CASSPSPGGGETQYF	TGTGCCAGCAGCCCTTCCCCCGGGGGGGGAGAGACCCAGTACTTC
TRBV19	TRBJ2-5	TRBD2	NA	CASARGTSGEKTQYF	TGTGCCAGTGCTCGTGGGACTAGCGGGGAGAAGACCCAGTACTTC
TRBV9	TRBJ2-1	NA	NA	CASSVAPPPTEQFF	TGTGCCAGCAGCGTAGCGCCTCCCCCCACGGAGCAGTTCTTC
TRBV9	TRBJ2-3	NA	NA	CASSLEYTDTQYF	TGTGCCAGCAGCTTAGAGTACACAGATACGCAGTATTTT
TRBV6-5	TRBJ2-1	TRBD2	few	CASSQGLELNEQFF	TGTGCCAGCAGTCAGGGACTAGAGTTGAATGAGCAGTTCTTC
TRBV30	TRBJ1-2	NA	few	CAWSENNPVTF	TGTGCCTGGAGTGAAAACAACCCCGTCACCTTC
TRBV7-9	TRBJ2-7	NA	once	CASSSPRSYEQYF	TGTGCCAGCAGCTCGCCCCGGTCCTACGAGCAGTACTTC
TRBV5-1	TRBJ1-4	NA	once	CASSLGSANEKLFF	TGCGCCAGCAGCTTGGGTTCGGCTAATGAAAAACTGTTTTTT
TRBV5-1	TRBJ2-3	TRBD1	NA	CASSLGGTDFPDTQYF	TGCGCCAGCAGCTTGGGAGGGACAGACTTCCCAGATACGCAGTATTTT
TRBV5-4	TRBJ1-4	TRBD1	NA	CASSLGTGSYEKLFF	TGTGCCAGCAGCCTTGGGACAGGGTCGTATGAAAAACTGTTTTTT
TRBV18	TRBJ1-1	NA	NA	CASSPQDGRTEAFF	TGTGCCAGCTCACCACAAGACGGGAGGACTGAAGCTTTCTTT
TRBV4-3	TRBJ1-4	NA	NA	CASSQDPGTNEKLFF	TGCGCCAGCAGCCAAGATCCAGGGACTAATGAAAAACTGTTTTTT
TRBV5-1	TRBJ1-1	NA	NA	CASSLGQMNTEAFF	TGCGCCAGCAGCTTAGGACAGATGAACACTGAAGCTTTCTTT
TRBV4-1	TRBJ1-5	TRBD1	NA	CASSQWGQGNNQPQHF	TGCGCCAGCAGCCAATGGGGACAGGGAAACAATCAGCCCCAGCATTTT
TRBV6-1	TRBJ1-3	NA	NA	CASSDTGWGNTIYF	TGTGCCAGCAGTGACACAGGGTGGGGAAACACCATATATTTT
TRBV27	TRBJ2-1	TRBD2	NA	CASSSGTKVGTSAYNEQFF	TGTGCCAGCAGTTCCGGGACAAAGGTCGGGACTAGCGCCTACAATGAGCAGTTCTTC
TRBV15	TRBJ2-7	NA	NA	CATSRARGYEQYF	TGTGCCACCAGCAGAGCTAGGGGCTACGAGCAGTACTTC
TRBV6-4	TRBJ2-1	NA	NA	CASSRQNRETYNEQFF	TGTGCCAGCAGCAGACAAAACAGGGAGACCTACAATGAGCAGTTCTTC
TRBV4-2	TRBJ2-3	TRBD2	NA	CASSHLRGAGGEVDTQYF	TGTGCCAGCAGCCATCTAAGGGGAGCGGGGGGCGAGGTAGATACGCAGTATTTT
TRBV7-5	TRBJ1-2	NA	NA	CASSLGGDYGYTF	TGTGCCAGCAGCTTAGGGGGGGACTATGGCTACACCTTC
TRBV30	TRBJ2-7	TRBD1	NA	CAWSVTGGEQYF	TGTGCCTGGAGTGTTACAGGGGGCGAGCAGTACTTC
TRBV4-1	TRBJ2-7	TRBD2	few	CASSQPSGLARTYEQYF	TGCGCCAGCAGCCAACCTTCGGGACTAGCGAGGACCTACGAGCAGTACTTC
TRBV4-1	TRBJ1-1	NA	NA	CASSSLQGYEAFF	TGCGCCAGCAGTTCTCTACAGGGTTATGAAGCTTTCTTT
TRBV7-9	TRBJ1-1	NA	NA	CASSREGKAFF	TGTGCCAGCAGCCGAGAAGGGAAGGCTTTCTTT
TRBV9	TRBJ2-7	NA	few	CASSVGNSLGEQYF	TGTGCCAGCAGCGTGGGGAATTCCCTAGGCGAGCAGTACTTC
TRBV12-5	TRBJ1-5	NA	NA	CARRPGGGQPQHF	TGTGCTCGTAGGCCGGGGGGGGGTCAGCCCCAGCATTTT
TRBV13	TRBJ2-7	NA	NA	CASSLAGIEQYF	TGTGCCAGCAGCTTAGCAGGGATCGAGCAGTACTTC
TRBV7-2	TRBJ2-1	TRBD2	NA	CASSLDFELARNEQFF	TGTGCCAGCAGCTTAGACTTTGAACTAGCGCGAAATGAGCAGTTCTTC
TRBV6-6	TRBJ2-1	NA	NA	CASSYSNNEQFF	TGTGCCAGCAGTTACTCGAACAATGAGCAGTTCTTC
TRBV4-3	TRBJ2-5	NA	once	CASSHSGWGRRETQYF	TGCGCCAGCAGCCATTCCGGGTGGGGGAGGAGAGAGACCCAGTACTTC
TRBV5-6	TRBJ1-6	NA	NA	CASSFRPRQTYSPLHF	TGTGCCAGCAGCTTTAGGCCGAGACAGACTTATTCACCCCTCCACTTT
TRBV5-6	TRBJ2-7	TRBD2	NA	CASSPGRGTYEQYF	TGTGCCAGCAGCCCCGGGAGGGGAACCTACGAGCAGTACTTC
TRBV2	TRBJ1-2	TRBD1	NA	CASSSRRTGDGYTF	TGTGCCAGCAGTTCTCGTAGGACAGGGGATGGCTACACCTTC
TRBV11-3	TRBJ2-7	NA	once	CASSPGHSYEQYF	TGTGCCAGCAGTCCGGGCCACTCCTACGAGCAGTACTTC
TRBV28	TRBJ1-4	NA	NA	CASSFPPPVQKLFF	TGTGCCAGCAGTTTTCCTCCCCCCGTGCAAAAACTGTTTTTT